What follows are 21 T cell receptor beta chains derived from one specimen sequenced in a study of radiotherapy plus CTLA-4 blockade in lung cancer. Produced via immunoSEQ multiplex PCR; TCRdb's table is partial and in-frame only. This sample has about 76,000 clones, with more than 60% found just once. The input for sequencing was peripheral blood, taken from a patient treated with radiotherapy plus ipilimumab. These receptors all come from a human donor with non-small cell lung cancer whose response to radiotherapy plus ipilimumab could not be evaluated. Some clones in this sample may be carry-over from other donors' samples.

This chain links TRBV11-3 with TRBJ2-3, with a weak D call TRBD2 (6 bases). The CDR3 spans 15 residues. Per germline, CDR1 SGHNT and CDR2 YENEEA. Trimming took off 1 base at V and 1 base at J, with 9 bases between the two ends. This CDR3 is CASSLVGGGTDTQYF. DNA for the CDR3: TGTGCCAGCAGCTTAGTTGGCGGGGGCACAGATACGCAGTATTTT. The variable domain in full, with the rest retrieved from reference TRBV11-3 and TRBJ2-3, is EAGVVQSPRYKIIEKKQPVAFWCNPISGHNTLYWYLQNLGQGPELLIRYENEEAVDDSQLPKDRFSAERLKGVDSTLKIQPAELGDSAVYLCASSLVGGGTDTQYFGPGTRLTVL.

The rearrangement joins TRBV30 to TRBJ1-3; D may be TRBD1 (6 bases). The CDR3 runs 12 residues. Trimming removed 5 bases from V and 4 bases from J, with 9 bases in between. Germline V gives CDR1 GTSNPN, CDR2 SVGIG (reference sequence). The CDR3 coding sequence is TGTGCCTGGGGCGACAGGGGAAACACCATATATTTT. Translation: CAWGDRGNTIYF. Drawing the rest from reference TRBV30 and TRBJ1-3, the complete variable domain is SQTIHQWPATLVQPVGSPLSLECTVEGTSNPNLYWYRQAAGRGLQLLFYSVGIGQISSEVPQNLSASRPQDRQFILSSKKLLLSDSGFYLCAWGDRGNTIYFGEGSWLTVV.

The CDR3 loop is CASSQDGGGRYTF. DNA of the CDR3: TGCGCCAGCAGCCAAGATGGAGGCGGGCGCTACACCTTC. This chain joins TRBV4-1 and TRBJ1-2; no reliable D call. This CDR3 is built from 13 residues. The germline V gene encodes CDR1 MGHRA and CDR2 YSYEKL. V was clipped by 0 bases and J by 9 bases, with 11 bases between them.

This clone was picked up a small number of times. V gene TRBV7-5 combines with J gene TRBJ2-7; whether TRBD1, the table's D call, matches the DNA was not checked. TRBV7-5 is recorded as a pseudogene. The CDR3 length is 13 residues. CDR3 sequence: CASSTGTQSEQYF. The CDR3 DNA reads TGTGCCAGCAGCACAGGGACCCAAAGCGAGCAGTACTTC.

The CDR3 reads CASFDREYDQPQHF. The CDR3 DNA is TGTGCCAGCTTTGACAGGGAGTACGATCAGCCCCAGCATTTT. The chain couples TRBV6-1 to TRBJ1-5, with 7 bases matching TRBD1. CDR1 is MNHNS, CDR2 SASEGT, per germline. Trimming removed 8 bases from V and 5 bases from J; junction bases left unmatched: 9. This CDR3 is 14 amino acids long.

CDR3 sequence (DNA): TGTGCCACCTGGAGGTTCTCCTACGAGCAGTACTTC. Its protein is CATWRFSYEQYF. The rearrangement joins TRBV28 to TRBJ2-7, with D possibly matching TRBD2 (5 bases). Germline CDR1 reads MDHEN; CDR2 reads SYDVKM. The CDR3 is made up of 12 amino acids. The V end was cut by 10 bases, the J end by 0 bases, with 10 bases between.

The chain employs TRBV27 and TRBJ2-7, with 9 bases identical to TRBD1. Looked up from germline, CDR1 is MNHEY and CDR2 is SMNVEV (reference sequence). This CDR3 comprises 14 residues. The V and J ends lost 3 bases and 2 bases, in that order; junction bases with no gene match: 2. In DNA form, the CDR3 reads TGTGCCAGCAGTTTGACAGGGGGTCCCTACGAGCAGTACTTC. Its translation: CASSLTGGPYEQYF.

CDR3 nucleotides: TGTGCCAGCAGCCGTTATCAGGGGGAGAGGGAAAAACTGTTTTTT. It encodes CASSRYQGEREKLFF. The rearrangement joins TRBV7-9 to TRBJ1-4; 7 nucleotides align to TRBD1. The ends lost 5 bases at V and 8 bases at J; junction bases unmatched: 11. Germline V lookup: CDR1 SEHNR, CDR2 FQNEAQ (reference sequence). The CDR3 has 15 amino acids.

The V and J genes are TRBV6-6 and TRBJ1-2, with 8 bases that match TRBD1. V trimming: 2 bases; J trimming: 4 bases; junction bases outside the gene matches: 9. The CDR3 totals 16 residues. Germline assignment: CDR1 MNHNY and CDR2 SVGAGI (reference sequence). The CDR3 nucleotides read TGTGCCAGCAGTTACCCTCGACAGGGGATGGTCTATGGCTACACCTTC. Its protein is CASSYPRQGMVYGYTF.

This chain links TRBV5-1 with TRBJ2-7; 8 positions match TRBD1. V shed 4 bases and J 2 bases; nucleotides not matched to a gene: 5. The germline CDR1 and CDR2 sequences are SGHRS and YFSETQ. The length of the CDR3 is 14 residues. The CDR3 reads CASSLGTGTYEQYF. In DNA form, the CDR3 reads TGCGCCAGCAGCCTGGGGACAGGAACCTACGAGCAGTACTTC.

This chain uses TRBV9 with TRBJ1-1; D is ambiguous. This CDR3 comprises 14 residues. V dropped 0 bases and J dropped 4 bases, with 10 bases sitting between them. Per the germline V gene, CDR1 is SGDLS and CDR2 is YYNGEE. CDR3 DNA sequence: TGTGCCAGCAGCGTAGGAGGCCGGGGCACTGAAGCTTTCTTT. As protein: CASSVGGRGTEAFF. The whole variable domain, filled in from reference TRBV9 and TRBJ1-1, reads DSGVTQTPKHLITATGQRVTLRCSPRSGDLSVYWYQQSLDQGLQFLIQYYNGEERAKGNILERFSAQQFPDLHSELNLSSLELGDSALYFCASSVGGRGTEAFFGQGTRLTVV.

The chain combines TRBV7-6 with TRBJ2-2, with 12 bases identical to TRBD2. CDR3 length: 17 amino acids. Germline V gives CDR1 SGHVS, CDR2 FNYEAQ. J was trimmed by 1 base and V by 5 bases; bases with no gene match: 5. CDR3 nucleotides: TGTGCCAGCAGCCCGCAGACTAGCGGGGGGAACACCGGGGAGCTGTTTTTT. Translating it yields CASSPQTSGGNTGELFF.

The V call is TRBV7-9, the J call TRBJ2-7, with D perhaps TRBD1 (5 bases). Germline V gene sequence: CDR1 SEHNR, CDR2 FQNEAQ (reference sequence). V lost 5 bases to trimming and J lost 0 bases, with 8 bases between them. The CDR3 sequence is 13 residues long. Here the CDR3 reads CASSHRTSYEQYF. CDR3 DNA: TGTGCCAGCAGCCACAGGACCTCCTACGAGCAGTACTTC.

The chain recombines TRBV11-3 with TRBJ2-6, with D hard to call. The germline V and J ends were trimmed by 3 bases and 2 bases, with 8 bases remaining between them. Per the germline V gene, CDR1 is SGHNT and CDR2 is YENEEA. The CDR3 has 15 residues. The CDR3 loop reads CASSFSVAGANVLTF. CDR3 DNA: TGTGCCAGCAGCTTTTCGGTTGCTGGGGCCAACGTCCTGACTTTC.

This clone has a single count. CDR3 in amino acids: CSVLDRGFTGELFF. The CDR3 DNA reads TGCAGCGTCCTGGACAGGGGGTTCACCGGGGAGCTGTTTTTT. The V gene is TRBV29-1, the J gene TRBJ2-2; the match to TRBD1 covers 10 bases. V dropped 6 bases and J dropped 4; count of bases not matched to a gene: 5. Germline CDR1 SQVTM, CDR2 ANQGSEA. This CDR3 has 14 residues.

As DNA, the CDR3 is TGTGCCGCAACGAGGGGGGGTTACACTGAAGCTTTCTTT. Its protein is CAATRGGYTEAFF. The chain has TRBV10-3 and TRBJ1-1; a weak D match, TRBD1 (6 bases). This CDR3 has 13 amino acids. Per the germline V gene, CDR1 is ENHRY and CDR2 is SYGVKD. Deletions cut 11 bases from V and 3 bases from J, with 16 bases between.

The chain uses TRBV18 and TRBJ1-5; D ambiguous. This CDR3 has 13 amino acids. In germline, CDR1 is KGHSH, CDR2 LQKENI. Trimming shortened V by 8 bases and J by 7 bases, and 15 bases separated the two germline ends. CDR3: CASTESAVQPQHF. The CDR3 nucleotides are TGTGCCAGCACCGAGTCGGCGGTACAGCCCCAGCATTTT.

J is TRBJ1-1 and V is TRBV4-1, with D unclear. Germline-derived CDR1 and CDR2 are MGHRA and YSYEKL. Between the trimmed V and J ends, which lost 4 bases and 4 bases, there was a span of 10 bases. The CDR3 loop spans 13 amino acids. The CDR3 nucleotides are TGCGCCAGCAGCCGACAATTTAGCACTGAAGCTTTCTTT. Amino acid sequence: CASSRQFSTEAFF.

This clone was detected a few times. The rearrangement uses TRBV27 and TRBJ2-5, with 9 bases identical to TRBD1. The CDR3 covers 13 residues. In germline, CDR1 is MNHEY, CDR2 SMNVEV (reference sequence). The J segment lost 10 bases and the V segment lost 3 bases, leaving 6 bases of the junction unmatched. CDR3 sequence: CASSLDRGEDQYF. The CDR3 DNA follows: TGTGCCAGCAGTTTGGACAGGGGCGAGGACCAGTACTTC.

Ten or more counts support this clone. The J gene is TRBJ2-7, the V gene TRBV21-1; no DNA check was done on the table's D call, TRBD1. TRBV21-1 counts as a pseudogene. The CDR3 length is 14 residues. The CDR3 nucleotides are TGTGCCAGCAGCGCCGGGACAGGCCCCTACGAGCAGTACTTC. It translates to CASSAGTGPYEQYF.

This sequence joins TRBV4-3 and TRBJ2-5; perhaps TRBD1 as D (5 bases). Germline V gives CDR1 LGHNA, CDR2 YSLEER. This CDR3 contains 15 residues. Trimming took 4 bases from V and 5 from J, leaving 17 bases between them. The CDR3 region is CASSRSPQGAETQYF. The CDR3 bases are TGCGCCAGCAGCCGAAGCCCCCAGGGTGCGGAGACCCAGTACTTC.